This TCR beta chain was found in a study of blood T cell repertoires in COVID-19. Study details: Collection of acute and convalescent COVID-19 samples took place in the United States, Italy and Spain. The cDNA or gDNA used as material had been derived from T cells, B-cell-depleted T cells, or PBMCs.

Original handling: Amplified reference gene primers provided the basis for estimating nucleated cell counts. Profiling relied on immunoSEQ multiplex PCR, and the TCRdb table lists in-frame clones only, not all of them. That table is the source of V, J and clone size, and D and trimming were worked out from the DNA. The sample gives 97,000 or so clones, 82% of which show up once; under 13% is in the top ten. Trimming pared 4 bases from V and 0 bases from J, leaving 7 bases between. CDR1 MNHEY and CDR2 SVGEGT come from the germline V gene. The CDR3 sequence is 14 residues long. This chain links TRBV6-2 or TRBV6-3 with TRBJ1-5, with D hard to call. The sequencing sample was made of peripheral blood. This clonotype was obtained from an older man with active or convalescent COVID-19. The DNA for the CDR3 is TGTGCCAGCAGTTTGACTGTTAGCAATCAGCCCCAGCATTTT. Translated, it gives CASSLTVSNQPQHF.